In its sample, the clone carrying this T cell receptor beta chain was seen a few times. Antigen specificity is unknown. The data belong to a study of blood T cells in healthy people across ages. Samples each yielded at least 5.5 micrograms of total RNA. Whole-study results and caveats: Naive CD4+ cell counts and diversity both ran higher in long-lived than in aged donors.

A second PCR of about 6 to 12 cycles used a sample-barcoded 5' primer and a J-beta primer mix. Through a template-switch adaptor with 12 random nucleotides, each cDNA molecule received a tag. TCRdb used MiXCR to reprocess the 5' RACE reads, holding one entry per CDR3 protein. The table includes about 1.8 million distinct CDR3 sequences, around half detected once. CDR1 and CDR2 from the germline V gene are MNHEY and SVGAGI. Losses at the gene ends were 7 bases for V and 5 bases for J; bases not matched to a gene: 13. The CDR3 runs to 15 residues. The receptor was derived from a woman in her 40s in good health. Source material: blood. The chain has TRBV6-5 and TRBJ2-7, with 8 bases lining up with TRBD1. CDR3 region: CASNPLSGQAHEQYF. DNA of the CDR3: TGTGCCAGCAATCCCCTTTCGGGACAGGCCCACGAGCAGTACTTC.